This is a list of T cell receptor beta chains from one sample in a study of blood T cell repertoires in COVID-19. Sequencing was performed with immunoSEQ multiplex PCR; in TCRdb, only in-frame clones are kept and a portion is missing. The sample lists roughly 120,000 clones, over 80% seen once, with 1.1% in the top ten. Sample: peripheral blood. These receptors came from a human donor in a cohort sampled during active COVID-19. The CDR3 runs from the conserved cysteine through the conserved F or W. A D gene is named only where the DNA matches it firmly. Where a row states a size, it is once, few, many or the class of an expanded clone; other rows omit it.

V,J,D,size,DNA,CDR3
TRBV7-8,TRBJ2-5,NA,NA,TGTGCCAGCAGCTTCTCAGAAGAGACCCAGTACTTC,CASSFSEETQYF
TRBV11-2,TRBJ2-7,TRBD1,NA,TGTGCCAGCAGCCAGACAGGGATGGCCTACGAGCAGTACTTC,CASSQTGMAYEQYF
TRBV12-3/TRBV12-4,TRBJ2-7,TRBD1,once,TGTGCCAGCACCTTAGACAGGGACGACGAGCAGTACTTC,CASTLDRDDEQYF
TRBV5-1,TRBJ2-7,NA,NA,TGCGCCAGCAGCTTGGGCGCTAAGAACGAGCAGTACTTC,CASSLGAKNEQYF
TRBV6-2/TRBV6-3,TRBJ2-7,TRBD2,NA,TGTGCCAGCAGTTACTTTCTACTAGCGAGTGAGCAGTACTTC,CASSYFLLASEQYF
TRBV15,TRBJ2-7,NA,NA,TGTGCCACCAGCAGAGATGATCAGGGAAGGTACTTC,CATSRDDQGRYF
TRBV27,TRBJ1-5,NA,NA,TGTGCCAGCAGTTCTCTGCGGGGGAATCAGCCCCAGCATTTT,CASSSLRGNQPQHF
TRBV27,TRBJ2-7,TRBD2,NA,TGTGCCAGCAGTTTTTGGGGGGGGTCTTACTACGAGCAGTACTTC,CASSFWGGSYYEQYF
TRBV6-5,TRBJ1-5,TRBD1,NA,TGTGCCAGCAGTTACTCCAGGACAGGGAGACAGCCCCAGCATTTT,CASSYSRTGRQPQHF
TRBV24-1,TRBJ2-2,NA,once,TGTGCCACCAAAGCGTACACCGGGGAGCTGTTTTTT,CATKAYTGELFF
TRBV10-3,TRBJ1-2,TRBD1,NA,TGTGCCATCAGCGATCAGACAGGGGGCTATGGCTACACCTTC,CAISDQTGGYGYTF
TRBV27,TRBJ1-6,TRBD1,NA,TGTGCCAGCAGTGATCCGGGACAGAGCTCCTATAATTCACCCCTCCACTTT,CASSDPGQSSYNSPLHF
TRBV7-2,TRBJ1-4,TRBD1,NA,TGTGCCAGCAGCTCGGACGCAGGGGGCAGGGTAAAACTGTTTTTT,CASSSDAGGRVKLFF
TRBV7-9,TRBJ2-3,NA,once,TGTGCCAGCAGGAGGGCCAGCTCAGATACGCAGTATTTT,CASRRASSDTQYF
TRBV7-9,TRBJ2-7,TRBD2,NA,TGTGCCAGCAGCCTCTCTAGCGGGAGGGCGTACGAGCAGTACTTC,CASSLSSGRAYEQYF
TRBV14,TRBJ1-6,TRBD1,NA,TGTGCCAGCAGCCCCGGGACAGGGGGTAATTCACCCCTCCACTTT,CASSPGTGGNSPLHF
TRBV7-9,TRBJ2-7,NA,NA,TGTGCCAGCAGCTCACCGACAGGGAGGTACGAGCAGTACTTC,CASSSPTGRYEQYF
TRBV27,TRBJ2-1,TRBD2,NA,TGTGCCAGCAGTCGGACTAGCGGGAGCTACAATGAGCAGTTCTTC,CASSRTSGSYNEQFF
TRBV21-1,TRBJ1-1,NA,once,TGTGGCCACCGCAGAGGAAGCACTGAAGCTTTCTTT,CGHRRGSTEAFF
TRBV21-1,TRBJ1-5,NA,NA,TGTGCCAGCAGCGAGGGCACTGGCCCTAGCGTATATAGCAATCAGCCCCAGCATTTT,CASSEGTGPSVYSNQPQHF
TRBV28,TRBJ2-2,NA,once,TGTGCCAGCAGGGAAAGAGGTGCCGGGGAGCTGTTTTTT,CASRERGAGELFF
TRBV9,TRBJ1-4,NA,NA,TGTGCCAGCAGCGTAGGACCCCTGCGGCCAAATGAAAAACTGTTTTTT,CASSVGPLRPNEKLFF
TRBV19,TRBJ2-1,NA,NA,TGTGCCAGTAGTCCACAACACCTGTACAATGAGCAGTTCTTC,CASSPQHLYNEQFF
TRBV10-2,TRBJ1-1,NA,NA,TGCGCCAGCAGGGTCGGGGGCACTGAAGCTTTCTTT,CASRVGGTEAFF
TRBV19,TRBJ2-2,NA,NA,TGTGCCAGTAGTATCGGGGCTGGAGGGGTCACCGGGGAGCTGTTTTTT,CASSIGAGGVTGELFF
TRBV5-4,TRBJ1-2,NA,NA,TGTGCCAGCAGCTTGGGGTTGGTCGGGACTGAAAACTATGGCTACACCTTC,CASSLGLVGTENYGYTF
TRBV9,TRBJ2-1,NA,NA,TGTGCCAGCAGCGGGGGCCCCTCCTACAATGAGCAGTTCTTC,CASSGGPSYNEQFF
TRBV9,TRBJ2-3,TRBD2,NA,TGTGCCAGCAGCGTGACTAGCGGGAGAACAGATACGCAGTATTTT,CASSVTSGRTDTQYF
TRBV9,TRBJ2-3,TRBD1,NA,TGTGCCAGCAGCGCCGAGACGGACAGGGGACACACAGATACGCAGTATTTT,CASSAETDRGHTDTQYF
TRBV28,TRBJ1-5,NA,NA,TGTGCCAGCAGTGGGCAGGGTTCCAATCAGCCCCAGCATTTT,CASSGQGSNQPQHF
TRBV15,TRBJ1-4,NA,NA,TGTGCCACCAGCAGAGATCACGATAGTTCGGTTAATGAAAAACTGTTTTTT,CATSRDHDSSVNEKLFF
TRBV5-1,TRBJ1-2,NA,NA,TGCGCCAGCAGCTTGGACAGGGACTATGGCTACACCTTC,CASSLDRDYGYTF
TRBV7-2,TRBJ2-3,TRBD2,NA,TGTGCCAGCAGCCCGAGACTAGCGGGGTCTACAGATACGCAGTATTTT,CASSPRLAGSTDTQYF
TRBV9,TRBJ2-3,TRBD1,NA,TGTGCCAGCAGCGTAGAGGGGGCGCGAACAGATACGCAGTATTTT,CASSVEGARTDTQYF
TRBV6-2/TRBV6-3,TRBJ2-1,TRBD2,NA,TGTGCCAGCAGTCCGATAGCGGGCTCCTACAATGAGCAGTTCTTC,CASSPIAGSYNEQFF
TRBV18,TRBJ2-3,NA,NA,TGTGCCAGCTCACCGTTGGGCGGCACAGATACGCAGTATTTT,CASSPLGGTDTQYF
TRBV19,TRBJ1-2,TRBD1,NA,TGTGCCAGTAGAGGACAGGGGAACTATGGCTACACCTTC,CASRGQGNYGYTF
TRBV7-2,TRBJ1-1,TRBD1,NA,TGTGCCAGCAGCTTACACAGGGGGGGTGAAGCTTTCTTT,CASSLHRGGEAFF
TRBV7-3,TRBJ2-5,TRBD1,NA,TGTGCCAGCAGCTTGGCAGGGGGCGAGGGGGAGACCCAGTACTTC,CASSLAGGEGETQYF
TRBV18,TRBJ2-5,NA,NA,TGTGCCAGCTCCCAGGGGGGAGAAGAGACCCAGTACTTC,CASSQGGEETQYF
TRBV5-4,TRBJ2-5,TRBD1,NA,TGTGCCAGCAGCTGGGGGACAGGGGGCGCGGAGACCCAGTACTTC,CASSWGTGGAETQYF
TRBV6-5,TRBJ2-7,TRBD1,NA,TGTGCCAGCCGGGACAGGGGCCACGAGCAGTACTTC,CASRDRGHEQYF
TRBV6-4,TRBJ2-1,NA,NA,TGTGCCAGCAGTGACCCGGTCAAGTACCATGAGCAGTTCTTC,CASSDPVKYHEQFF
TRBV18,TRBJ2-7,TRBD1,NA,TGTGCCAGCTCACAGGGGGCGAGGGCCGAGCAGTACTTC,CASSQGARAEQYF
TRBV7-2,TRBJ2-3,TRBD2,NA,TGTGCCAGCAGCTCTAGTCCGGTTCGGGGGGGAGATACGCAGTATTTT,CASSSSPVRGGDTQYF
TRBV5-1,TRBJ1-3,TRBD1,NA,TGCGCCAGCAGCTCCTCCGGGACAGGTGGAAACACCATATATTTT,CASSSSGTGGNTIYF
TRBV14,TRBJ2-7,NA,NA,TGTGCCAGCAGCCAAGAGAGTGGGGGCGCCGATAACGAGCAGTACTTC,CASSQESGGADNEQYF
TRBV12-3/TRBV12-4,TRBJ1-1,TRBD1,NA,TGTGCCAGCAGTTTGACAGGGATGGCTGAAGCTTTCTTT,CASSLTGMAEAFF
TRBV4-1,TRBJ1-1,NA,NA,TGCGCCAGCAGCCATTTGGACAGCATGAACACTGAAGCTTTCTTT,CASSHLDSMNTEAFF
TRBV24-1,TRBJ2-3,TRBD1,once,TGTGCCACCAGGACAGGGGACACAGATACGCAGTATTTT,CATRTGDTDTQYF
TRBV11-1,TRBJ1-2,TRBD1,few,TGTGCCAGCAGCCCCGGGACAGGGGCCTATGGCTACACCTTC,CASSPGTGAYGYTF
TRBV10-1,TRBJ1-6,NA,NA,TGCGCCAGCAGTGAGGTCAGGGATTCACCCCTCCACTTT,CASSEVRDSPLHF
TRBV19,TRBJ2-2,NA,NA,TGTGCCAGTAGTATAGCGGAGACCGGGGAGCTGTTTTTT,CASSIAETGELFF
TRBV28,TRBJ2-7,NA,NA,TGTGCCAGCAGTCCCGCGGGACAGTTACTATACGAGCAGTACTTC,CASSPAGQLLYEQYF
TRBV19,TRBJ1-1,NA,NA,TGTGCCAGTAATCAGAAGAGGGACACTGAAGCTTTCTTT,CASNQKRDTEAFF